The 17 T cell receptor beta chains presented below share a single source sample, sequenced in a study of radiation and T cells in renal cell carcinoma. This sample's time point: blood 2 weeks post-SBRT. Treatment meaning: 15 Gy SBRT to primary tumor, nephrectomy 4 weeks later. Sequenced by immunoSEQ multiplex PCR; TCRdb stores in-frame clones only, minus some. Counted here are 40,000 to 60,000 clones, about 80% occurring once; the ten biggest clones make up around 28%. Sample: blood, taken from a patient whose treatment included radiotherapy and nephrectomy. The receptors shown here come from an older woman with renal cell carcinoma.

This chain links TRBV19 with TRBJ1-2, with D possibly matching TRBD1 (5 bases). Deletions cut 7 bases from V and 0 bases from J, with 21 bases between. This CDR3 is 17 amino acids long. CDR1 is LNHDA and CDR2 is SQIVND in the germline V gene (reference sequence). In DNA, the CDR3 is TGTGCCAGTACTTCCTTGGAGGGTAGGGGCTCTAACTATGGCTACACCTTC. Amino acids: CASTSLEGRGSNYGYTF.

The CDR3 is CASSPGQKAFF. The CDR3 bases are TGTGCCAGCAGCCCCGGACAGAAAGCTTTCTTT. The rearrangement uses TRBV13 and TRBJ1-1, with D possibly matching TRBD1 (6 bases). Germline V gene data show CDR1 as PRHDT and CDR2 as FYEKMQ (reference sequence). The CDR3 has 11 amino acids. V lost 5 bases and J 9 bases, leaving 10 bases between the germline ends. Supplemented by reference TRBV13 and TRBJ1-1, the full variable domain reads AAGVIQSPRHLIKEKRETATLKCYPIPRHDTVYWYQQGPGQDPQFLISFYEKMQSDKGSIPDRFSAQQFSDYHSELNMSSLELGDSALYFCASSPGQKAFFGQGTRLTVV.

This clone was counted ten times or more. The V and J genes are TRBV9 and TRBJ1-5, with TRBD1 matching over 9 bases. There are 15 residues in the CDR3. V lost 4 bases, J lost 6 bases, and 8 bases stayed unmatched. Germline V gene lookup returns CDR1 SGDLS and CDR2 YYNGEE. CDR3 in amino acids: CASSPGQGPPQPQHF. CDR3 sequence (DNA): TGTGCCAGCAGCCCAGGACAGGGGCCTCCTCAGCCCCAGCATTTT.

This chain joins TRBV27 and TRBJ2-4; D call uncertain. CDR1 and CDR2 from the germline V gene are MNHEY and SMNVEV (reference sequence). Trimming removed 5 bases at V and 9 bases at J, with 11 bases between. The length of the CDR3 is 12 residues. CDR3 bases: TGTGCCAGCAGTCCACAGAACGGCATTCAGTACTTC. Translation gives CASSPQNGIQYF.

The V and J genes are TRBV2 and TRBJ1-2; D possibly corresponds to TRBD1 (5 bases). The CDR3 is 14 amino acids. V was clipped by 2 bases and J by 4 bases, with 11 bases between them. Germline-derived CDR1 and CDR2 are SNHLY and FYNNEI. This CDR3 reads CASSESGLGYGYTF. CDR3 DNA sequence: TGTGCCAGCAGTGAATCAGGGTTGGGCTATGGCTACACCTTC. The full variable domain, completed using reference TRBV2 and TRBJ1-2, is EPEVTQTPSHQVTQMGQEVILRCVPISNHLYFYWYRQILGQKVEFLVSFYNNEISEKSEIFDDQFSVERPDGSNFTLKIRSTKLEDSAMYFCASSESGLGYGYTFGSGTRLTVV.

The V and J genes are TRBV30 and TRBJ2-5; 7 positions match TRBD1. Germline-derived CDR1 and CDR2 are GTSNPN and SVGIG (reference sequence). The V and J ends lost 0 bases and 10 bases, in that order; junction bases with no gene match: 5. The CDR3 contains 12 residues. CDR3 loop: CAWSVRNRGQYF. Written as DNA, the CDR3 is TGTGCCTGGAGTGTTCGAAACAGGGGCCAGTACTTC.

The V and J genes are TRBV2 and TRBJ1-4, with TRBD1 as a possible D gene (6 bases). Trimming shortened V by 3 bases and J by 5 bases, and 13 bases separated the two germline ends. Germline CDR1 is SNHLY and CDR2 is FYNNEI. This CDR3 contains 15 residues. CDR3 residues: CASSDLGTPNEKLFF. The CDR3 bases are TGTGCCAGCAGTGATCTTGGGACACCAAATGAAAAACTGTTTTTT.

This rearrangement joins TRBV6-6 to TRBJ2-2; 8 bases align to TRBD1. V shed 2 bases and J 6 bases; nucleotides not matched to a gene: 5. The germline V gene encodes CDR1 MNHNY and CDR2 SVGAGI (reference sequence). The CDR3 is 15 amino acids. The CDR3 is CASSYGTGRPGELFF. CDR3 coding DNA: TGTGCCAGCAGTTACGGGACAGGCCGCCCCGGGGAGCTGTTTTTT.

This chain connects TRBV2 to TRBJ2-3, with 8 bases aligning to TRBD2. V was pared by 1 base and J by 1 base, with 16 bases of the junction left unmatched. The CDR3 is 20 residues long. Per germline, CDR1 SNHLY and CDR2 FYNNEI. For the CDR3, the DNA is TGTGCCAGCAGTGAAGTGGAGGGGCTAGCGGGCGAATATCGCACAGATACGCAGTATTTT. This translates into CASSEVEGLAGEYRTDTQYF.

The CDR3 DNA reads as TGTGCCAGCAGCTTTGGAGCGGGATCGTACAATGAGCAGTTCTTC. Protein product: CASSFGAGSYNEQFF. This sequence joins TRBV5-6 and TRBJ2-1; TRBD2 matches 7 bases. CDR3 size: 15 residues. Germline-derived CDR1 and CDR2 are SGHDT and YYEEEE. V lost 2 bases to trimming and J lost 4 bases; unmatched junction nucleotides: 6.

This clone showed up just once. The V and J genes are TRBV7-8 and TRBJ2-3, with D tentatively TRBD2 (5 bases). The CDR3 has 16 residues. Germline values: CDR1 SGHVS, CDR2 FQNEAQ. Trimming cost V 4 bases and J 0 bases, with 14 bases left between them. In DNA, the CDR3 is TGTGCCAGCAGCTCCAGGCTAGCCCCTAGCACAGATACGCAGTATTTT. Amino acids: CASSSRLAPSTDTQYF.

This chain links TRBV6-5 with TRBJ2-5; 8 bases are a match to TRBD2. J gave up 4 bases and V 2 bases, and 3 bases lay outside the gene matches. This CDR3 has 14 residues. Germline lookup yields CDR1 MNHEY and CDR2 SVGAGI. CDR3 nucleotide sequence: TGTGCCAGCAGTTACGCGGGGGGCGGAGAGACCCAGTACTTC. This translates into CASSYAGGGETQYF.

V gene TRBV30 combines with J gene TRBJ2-3; no clear D. Germline CDR1 GTSNPN, CDR2 SVGIG (reference sequence). With 0 bases removed from V and 5 bases from J, the gap between germline ends came to 6 bases. The CDR3 consists of 12 residues. CDR3: CAWSVGGDTQYF. The CDR3, as DNA: TGTGCCTGGAGTGTTGGTGGAGATACGCAGTATTTT.

The rearrangement joins TRBV19 to TRBJ2-5, with a possible D match to TRBD1 (5 bases). Deletions cut 3 bases from V and 5 bases from J, with 16 bases between. The germline V gene has CDR1 LNHDA and CDR2 SQIVND (reference sequence). The length of the CDR3 is 15 residues. CDR3 region: CASSMSAGNGETQYF. The CDR3 DNA sequence: TGTGCCAGTAGTATGAGTGCAGGGAACGGCGAGACCCAGTACTTC.

The sample holds a few counts of this clone. The V gene is TRBV10-3, the J gene TRBJ2-7, with a tentative D call TRBD2 (6 bases). The CDR3 is 13 residues long. V lost 6 bases and J lost 5, with 14 bases in between. Germline CDR1 is ENHRY and CDR2 is SYGVKD. The CDR3 DNA is TGTGCCATCAGGGGGGTAGCGGCAAACGAGCAGTACTTC. It specifies CAIRGVAANEQYF.

This clone appeared many times. This sequence joins TRBV9 and TRBJ2-1; unclear D gene. The CDR3 is made up of 15 amino acids. V lost 1 base and J lost 0, with 8 bases in between. Germline loops: CDR1 SGDLS, CDR2 YYNGEE. The CDR3 region is CASSVLQNSYNEQFF. The CDR3 bases are TGTGCCAGCAGCGTACTACAAAACTCCTACAATGAGCAGTTCTTC.

This rearrangement joins TRBV6-5 to TRBJ2-5; D call uncertain. Germline V gene lookup returns CDR1 MNHEY and CDR2 SVGAGI. V was shortened by 4 bases and J by 5 bases, with 11 bases between the two germline ends. This CDR3 comprises 13 residues. The CDR3 region has the DNA TGTGCCAGCAGTTTTGGAACTCGCGAGACCCAGTACTTC. It yields the protein CASSFGTRETQYF.